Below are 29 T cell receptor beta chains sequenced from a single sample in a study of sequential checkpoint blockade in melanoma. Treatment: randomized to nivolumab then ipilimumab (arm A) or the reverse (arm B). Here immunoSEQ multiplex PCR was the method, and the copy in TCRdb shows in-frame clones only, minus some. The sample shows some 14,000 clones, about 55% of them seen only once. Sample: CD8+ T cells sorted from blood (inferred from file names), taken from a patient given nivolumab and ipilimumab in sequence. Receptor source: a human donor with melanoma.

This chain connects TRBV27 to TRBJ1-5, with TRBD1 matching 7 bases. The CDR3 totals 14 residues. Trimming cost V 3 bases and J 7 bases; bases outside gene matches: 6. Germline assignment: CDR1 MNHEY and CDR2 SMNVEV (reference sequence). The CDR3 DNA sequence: TGTGCCAGCAGTTTTGGAGGGGGCGGACAGCCCCAGCATTTT. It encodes CASSFGGGGQPQHF.

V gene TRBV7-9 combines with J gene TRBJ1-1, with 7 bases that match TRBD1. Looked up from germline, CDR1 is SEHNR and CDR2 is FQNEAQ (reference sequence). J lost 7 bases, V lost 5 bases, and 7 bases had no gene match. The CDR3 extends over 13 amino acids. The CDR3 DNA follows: TGTGCCAGCAGCCAACAGGGGCTGCATGAAGCTTTCTTT. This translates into CASSQQGLHEAFF. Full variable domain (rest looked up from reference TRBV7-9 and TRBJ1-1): DTGVSQNPRHKITKRGQNVTFRCDPISEHNRLYWYRQTLGQGPEFLTYFQNEAQLEKSRLLSDRFSAERPKGSFSTLEIQRTEQGDSAMYLCASSQQGLHEAFFGQGTRLTVV.

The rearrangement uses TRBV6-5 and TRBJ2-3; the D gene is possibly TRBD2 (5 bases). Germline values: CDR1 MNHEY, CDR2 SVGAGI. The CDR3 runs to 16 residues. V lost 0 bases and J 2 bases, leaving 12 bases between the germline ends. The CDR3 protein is CASSYSQDSVTDTQYF. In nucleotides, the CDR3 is TGTGCCAGCAGTTACTCGCAGGACTCCGTCACAGATACGCAGTATTTT.

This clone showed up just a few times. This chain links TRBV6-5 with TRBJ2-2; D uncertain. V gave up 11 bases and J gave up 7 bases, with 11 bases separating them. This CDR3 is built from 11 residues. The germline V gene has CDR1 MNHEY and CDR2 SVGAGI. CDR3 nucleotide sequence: TGTGCCGTCCTTCTCCGCGGGGAGCTGTTTTTT. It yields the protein CAVLLRGELFF.

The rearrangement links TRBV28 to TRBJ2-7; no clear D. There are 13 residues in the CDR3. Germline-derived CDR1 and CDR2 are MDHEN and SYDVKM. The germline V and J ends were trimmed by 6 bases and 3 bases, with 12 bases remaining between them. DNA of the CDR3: TGTGCCAGCAGCCCAGGATTCTACTACGAGCAGTACTTC. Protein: CASSPGFYYEQYF.

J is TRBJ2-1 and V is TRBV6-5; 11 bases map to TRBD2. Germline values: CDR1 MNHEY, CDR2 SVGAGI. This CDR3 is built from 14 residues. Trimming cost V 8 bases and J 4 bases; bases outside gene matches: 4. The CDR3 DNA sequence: TGTGCCAGCGCTCTAGCGGGGGGTTACAATGAGCAGTTCTTC. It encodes CASALAGGYNEQFF.

The CDR3 DNA reads as TGTGCCAGCAGTGGTACAATCACAGATACGCAGTATTTT. Its protein is CASSGTITDTQYF. The chain links TRBV28 to TRBJ2-3; D ambiguous. Germline CDR1 and CDR2: MDHEN and SYDVKM. The V gene lost 5 bases and the J gene lost 2 bases, with 8 bases spanning the gap. This CDR3 region has 13 residues.

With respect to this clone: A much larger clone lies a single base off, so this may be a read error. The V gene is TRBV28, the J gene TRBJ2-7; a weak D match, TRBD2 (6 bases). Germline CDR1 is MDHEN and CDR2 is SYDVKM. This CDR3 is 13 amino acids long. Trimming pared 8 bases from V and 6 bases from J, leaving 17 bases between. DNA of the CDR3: TGTGCCAGCGGAGGAGCGGAGGGGCTCGAGCAGTACTTC. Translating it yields CASGGAEGLEQYF.

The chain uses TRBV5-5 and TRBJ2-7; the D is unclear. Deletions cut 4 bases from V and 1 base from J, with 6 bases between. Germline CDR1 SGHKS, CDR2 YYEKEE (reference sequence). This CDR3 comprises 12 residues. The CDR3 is CASSPDSYEQYF. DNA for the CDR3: TGTGCCAGCAGCCCAGATTCCTACGAGCAGTACTTC.

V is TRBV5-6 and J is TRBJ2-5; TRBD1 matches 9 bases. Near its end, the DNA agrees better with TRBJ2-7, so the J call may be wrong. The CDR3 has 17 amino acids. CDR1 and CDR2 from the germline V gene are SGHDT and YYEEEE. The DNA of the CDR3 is TGTGCCAGCAGCCATCCCGATCGGACAGGGGTCACCTACGAGCAGTACTTC. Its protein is CASSHPDRTGVTYEQYF.

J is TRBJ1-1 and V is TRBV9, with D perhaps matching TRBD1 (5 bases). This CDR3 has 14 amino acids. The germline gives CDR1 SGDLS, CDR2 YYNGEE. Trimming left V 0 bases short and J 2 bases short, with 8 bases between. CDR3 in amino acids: CASSVVGGNTEAFF. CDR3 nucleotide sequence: TGTGCCAGCAGCGTAGTGGGGGGAAACACTGAAGCTTTCTTT.

CDR3 region: CASSPTGRKRNEKLFF. Written as DNA, the CDR3 is TGTGCCAGCAGCCCTACCGGCAGGAAACGGAATGAAAAACTGTTTTTT. V and J are TRBV5-6 and TRBJ1-4, with D uncertain. The CDR3 contains 16 residues. The V gene lost 4 bases and the J gene lost 5 bases, with 18 bases spanning the gap. Germline loops: CDR1 SGHDT, CDR2 YYEEEE. Supplemented by reference TRBV5-6 and TRBJ1-4, the full variable domain reads DAGVTQSPTHLIKTRGQQVTLRCSPKSGHDTVSWYQQALGQGPQFIFQYYEEEERQRGNFPDRFSGHQFPNYSSELNVNALLLGDSALYLCASSPTGRKRNEKLFFGSGTQLSVL.

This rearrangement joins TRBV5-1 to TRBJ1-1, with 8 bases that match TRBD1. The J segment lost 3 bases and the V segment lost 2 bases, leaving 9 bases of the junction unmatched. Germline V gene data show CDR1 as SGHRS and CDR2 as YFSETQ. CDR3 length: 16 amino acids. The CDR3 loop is CASSFTYRGADTEAFF. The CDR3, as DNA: TGCGCCAGCAGCTTCACCTACAGGGGGGCGGACACTGAAGCTTTCTTT.

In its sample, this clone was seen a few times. The CDR3 DNA is TGTGCCAGCAGTGACACCCAGGGTAGTAGCAATCAGCCCCAGCATTTT. Its translation is CASSDTQGSSNQPQHF. The chain links TRBV6-4 to TRBJ1-5; perhaps TRBD1 as D (5 bases). The CDR3 is made up of 16 amino acids. CDR1 is MRHNA and CDR2 is SNTAGT in the germline V gene. Trimming left V 2 bases short and J 0 bases short, with 11 bases between.

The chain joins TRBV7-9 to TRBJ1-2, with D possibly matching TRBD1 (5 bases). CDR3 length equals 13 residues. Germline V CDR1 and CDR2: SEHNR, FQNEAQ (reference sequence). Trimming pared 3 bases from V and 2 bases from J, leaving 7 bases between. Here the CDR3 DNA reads TGTGCCAGCAGCTTGGGGCAAAACTATGGCTACACCTTC. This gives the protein CASSLGQNYGYTF.

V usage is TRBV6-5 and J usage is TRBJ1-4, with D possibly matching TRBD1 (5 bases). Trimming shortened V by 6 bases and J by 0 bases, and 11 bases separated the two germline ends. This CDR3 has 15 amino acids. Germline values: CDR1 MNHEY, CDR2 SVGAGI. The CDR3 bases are TGTGCCAGCAGCAGGTGGGGGGCAACTAATGAAAAACTGTTTTTT. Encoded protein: CASSRWGATNEKLFF.

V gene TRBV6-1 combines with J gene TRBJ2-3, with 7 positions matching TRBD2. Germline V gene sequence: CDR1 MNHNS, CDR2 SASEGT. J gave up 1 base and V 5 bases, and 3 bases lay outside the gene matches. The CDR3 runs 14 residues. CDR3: CASSITSGTDTQYF. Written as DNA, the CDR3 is TGTGCCAGCAGTATCACTAGCGGCACAGATACGCAGTATTTT.

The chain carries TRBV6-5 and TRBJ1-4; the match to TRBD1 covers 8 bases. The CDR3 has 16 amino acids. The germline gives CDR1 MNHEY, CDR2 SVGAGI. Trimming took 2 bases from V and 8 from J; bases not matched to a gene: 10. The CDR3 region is CASSYGQGAAREKLFF. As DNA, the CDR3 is TGTGCCAGCAGTTACGGCCAGGGGGCGGCTCGAGAAAAACTGTTTTTT.

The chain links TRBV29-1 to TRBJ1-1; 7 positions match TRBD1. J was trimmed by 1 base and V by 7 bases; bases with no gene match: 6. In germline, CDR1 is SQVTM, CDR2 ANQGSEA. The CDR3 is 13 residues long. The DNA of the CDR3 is TGCAGCGCGCCGACAGGGTCGAACACTGAAGCTTTCTTT. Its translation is CSAPTGSNTEAFF.

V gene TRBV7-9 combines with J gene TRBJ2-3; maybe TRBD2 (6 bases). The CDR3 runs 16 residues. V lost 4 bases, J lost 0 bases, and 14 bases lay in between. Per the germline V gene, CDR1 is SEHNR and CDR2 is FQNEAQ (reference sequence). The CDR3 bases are TGTGCCAGCAGCTCGTCGGTGGCGGGGAGCACAGATACGCAGTATTTT. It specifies CASSSSVAGSTDTQYF.

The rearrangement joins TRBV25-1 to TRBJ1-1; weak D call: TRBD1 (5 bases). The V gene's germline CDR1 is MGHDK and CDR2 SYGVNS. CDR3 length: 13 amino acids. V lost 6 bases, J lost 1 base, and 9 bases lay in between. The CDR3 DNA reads TGTGCCAGCAGGGGGGGTGGGAACACTGAAGCTTTCTTT. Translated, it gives CASRGGGNTEAFF.

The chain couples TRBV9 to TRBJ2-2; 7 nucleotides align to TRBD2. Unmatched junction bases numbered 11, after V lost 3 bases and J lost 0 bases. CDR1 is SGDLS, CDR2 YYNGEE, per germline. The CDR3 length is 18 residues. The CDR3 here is CASSAHLAGTTNTGELFF. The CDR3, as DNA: TGTGCCAGCAGCGCGCACCTGGCTGGGACTACGAACACCGGGGAGCTGTTTTTT.

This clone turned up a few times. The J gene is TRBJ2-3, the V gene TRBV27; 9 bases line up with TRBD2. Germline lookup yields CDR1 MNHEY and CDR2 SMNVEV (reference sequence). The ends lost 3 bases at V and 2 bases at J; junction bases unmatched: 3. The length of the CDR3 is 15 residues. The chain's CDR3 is CASSLGTSPTDTQYF. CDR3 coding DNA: TGTGCCAGCAGTTTGGGGACTAGCCCCACAGATACGCAGTATTTT.

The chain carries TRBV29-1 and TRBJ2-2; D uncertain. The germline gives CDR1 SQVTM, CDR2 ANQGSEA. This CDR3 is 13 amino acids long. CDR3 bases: TGCACCGTCGAGAATCCGAACACCGGGGAGCTGTTTTTT. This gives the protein CTVENPNTGELFF.

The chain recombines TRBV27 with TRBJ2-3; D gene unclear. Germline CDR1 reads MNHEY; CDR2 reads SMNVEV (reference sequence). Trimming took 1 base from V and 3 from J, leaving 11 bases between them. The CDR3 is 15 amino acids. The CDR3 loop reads CASSLFPGLTDTQYF. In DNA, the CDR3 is TGTGCCAGCAGTTTATTTCCAGGCTTGACAGATACGCAGTATTTT.

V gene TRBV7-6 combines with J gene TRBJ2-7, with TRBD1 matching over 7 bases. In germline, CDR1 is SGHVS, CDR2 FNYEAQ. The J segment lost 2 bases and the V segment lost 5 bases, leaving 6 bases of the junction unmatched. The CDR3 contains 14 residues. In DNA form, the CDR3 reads TGTGCCAGCAGCCCAACGACAGGGCCCTACGAGCAGTACTTC. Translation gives CASSPTTGPYEQYF.

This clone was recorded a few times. The CDR3, as DNA: TGCAGCGTGCCGGGACAGGGGAGCGAGCAGTACTTC. Its protein is CSVPGQGSEQYF. This chain uses TRBV29-1 with TRBJ2-7; 10 bases fit TRBD1. This CDR3 is built from 12 residues. Germline values: CDR1 SQVTM, CDR2 ANQGSEA. V was pared by 6 bases and J by 6 bases, with 5 bases of the junction left unmatched.

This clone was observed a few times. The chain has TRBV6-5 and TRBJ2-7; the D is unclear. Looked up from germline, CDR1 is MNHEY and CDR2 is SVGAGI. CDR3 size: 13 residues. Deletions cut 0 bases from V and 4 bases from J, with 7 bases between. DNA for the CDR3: TGTGCCAGCAGTTACTCTGCGAGATACGAGCAGTACTTC. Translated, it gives CASSYSARYEQYF.

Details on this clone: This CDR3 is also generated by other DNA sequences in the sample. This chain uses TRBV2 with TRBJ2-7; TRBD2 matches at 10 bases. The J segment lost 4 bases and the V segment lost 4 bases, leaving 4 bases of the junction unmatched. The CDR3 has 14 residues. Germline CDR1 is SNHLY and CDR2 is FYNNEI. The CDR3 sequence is CASSVLAGPYEQYF. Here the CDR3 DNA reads TGTGCCAGCAGTGTACTAGCGGGACCATACGAGCAGTACTTC.